The 15 T cell receptor beta chains below all came from one sample that was sequenced in a study of blood T cell repertoires in COVID-19. The protocol was immunoSEQ multiplex PCR, while the TCRdb copy is restricted to in-frame clones and leaves out a portion. The repertoire consists of hundreds of thousands of clones, with 85% occurring once and the leading ten covering 1.5% to 2%. Sequenced material: PBMCs or T cells enriched from blood (not recorded which). The receptors were gathered from a woman in her 30s who had been exposed to COVID-19.

The chain combines TRBV19 with TRBJ1-1; D is perhaps TRBD1 (5 bases). Trimming stripped 4 bases from V and 0 bases from J, with 9 bases between. CDR1 is LNHDA, CDR2 SQIVND, per germline (reference sequence). The CDR3 is 14 residues long. CDR3 sequence (DNA): TGTGCCAGTAGTAGAAAGGGGCTGAACACTGAAGCTTTCTTT. Translated, it gives CASSRKGLNTEAFF.

This CDR3 is CAISEEHSNQPQHF. CDR3 DNA: TGTGCCATCAGTGAGGAACATAGCAATCAGCCCCAGCATTTT. The V call is TRBV10-3, the J call TRBJ1-5; D not certain. Trimming took 2 bases from V and 0 from J, leaving 5 bases between them. CDR1 ENHRY and CDR2 SYGVKD come from the germline V gene. The CDR3 consists of 14 residues.

V and J are TRBV7-2 and TRBJ2-2, with 13 bases matching TRBD2. The V segment lost 5 bases and the J segment 0 bases; nucleotides outside the gene matches: 9. This CDR3 has 19 residues. Germline CDR1 and CDR2: SGHTA and FQGNSA. CDR3 sequence (DNA): TGTGCCAGCAGCCCTTTTGGACTAGCGGGGGTTCCGAACACCGGGGAGCTGTTTTTT. It specifies CASSPFGLAGVPNTGELFF.

This clone appeared once. This chain uses TRBV20-1 with TRBJ2-5; 7 positions agree with TRBD2. CDR3 length equals 11 residues. Germline lookup yields CDR1 DFQATT and CDR2 SNEGSKA (reference sequence). Unmatched junction bases numbered 3, after V lost 6 bases and J lost 5 bases. CDR3 nucleotide sequence: TGCAGTGCCGTCGGGAGGGAGACCCAGTACTTC. This encodes CSAVGRETQYF.

DNA for the CDR3: TGTGCCAGCAGTTCGACAGGGGGCGGAGAGACCCAGTACTTC. Translation gives CASSSTGGGETQYF. The V and J genes are TRBV28 and TRBJ2-5, with 10 bases fitting TRBD1. This CDR3 is built from 14 residues. Trimming removed 4 bases from V and 4 bases from J; junction bases left unmatched: 3. CDR1 and CDR2 (germline): MDHEN, SYDVKM.

This clone was seen more than once but under ten times. The chain recombines TRBV20-1 with TRBJ1-2; D is uncertain. The germline CDR1 and CDR2 sequences are DFQATT and SNEGSKA (reference sequence). Deletions cut 3 bases from V and 2 bases from J, with 7 bases between. This CDR3 has 12 amino acids. This CDR3 is CSASNSNYGYTF. CDR3 DNA: TGCAGTGCTAGTAACAGCAACTATGGCTACACCTTC.

This sequence joins TRBV3-1 (or the pseudogene TRBV3-2) and TRBJ2-7; 14 positions match TRBD2. Looked up from germline, CDR1 is LGHDT and CDR2 is YNNKEL (reference sequence). V dropped 4 bases and J dropped 5; count of bases not matched to a gene: 4. The CDR3 runs 15 residues. For the CDR3, the DNA is TGTGCCAGCAGCCCGACTAGCGGGAGGGCCCACGAGCAGTACTTC. This gives the protein CASSPTSGRAHEQYF.

The rearrangement uses TRBV11-1 and TRBJ2-1; D may be TRBD1 (5 bases). The CDR3 runs 15 residues. Germline V CDR1 and CDR2: SGHAT, FQDESV (reference sequence). V was pared by 1 base and J by 0 bases, with 7 bases between. CDR3 protein: CASSLGQGSYNEQFF. The DNA for the CDR3 is TGTGCCAGCAGCTTAGGTCAGGGCTCCTACAATGAGCAGTTCTTC.

The V gene is TRBV14, the J gene TRBJ2-7; TRBD1 matches at 8 bases. The germline gives CDR1 SGHDN, CDR2 FVKESK. CDR3 length: 16 residues. Losses at the gene ends were 5 bases for V and 5 bases for J; bases not matched to a gene: 14. The CDR3 sequence: CASSYRSWTGQDEQYF. The DNA for the CDR3 is TGTGCCAGCAGCTACCGGAGTTGGACAGGGCAGGACGAGCAGTACTTC.

This clone has only a few counts. The V and J genes are TRBV9 and TRBJ1-1, with a tentative D call TRBD1 (6 bases). Germline V lookup: CDR1 SGDLS, CDR2 YYNGEE. CDR3 size: 15 residues. The V gene lost 1 base and the J gene lost 1 base, with 11 bases spanning the gap. The CDR3 DNA sequence: TGTGCCAGCAGCGTAACAGGGCTAGGGAACACTGAAGCTTTCTTT. Protein product: CASSVTGLGNTEAFF.

The gene calls are TRBV9 and TRBJ1-1; TRBD1 aligns across 9 bases. From germline, CDR1 is SGDLS and CDR2 YYNGEE. Germline trimming cut 3 bases from V and 5 bases from J; bases unmatched to any gene: 8. CDR3 size: 15 residues. CDR3 loop: CASSASRDRDTEAFF. The CDR3 coding sequence is TGTGCCAGCAGCGCGTCCCGGGACAGGGATACTGAAGCTTTCTTT.

In this sample, this clone turned up once. The V call is TRBV10-1, the J call TRBJ1-2; no clear D gene. Trimming cost V 2 bases and J 4 bases, with 8 bases left between them. Germline loops: CDR1 WNHNN, CDR2 SYGVQD (reference sequence). This CDR3 is built from 13 residues. CDR3 nucleotide sequence: TGCGCCAGCAGTGAGACGACTACCTATGGCTACACCTTC. It yields the protein CASSETTTYGYTF.

This rearrangement joins TRBV9 to TRBJ2-7, with a possible D match to TRBD2 (5 bases). The germline gives CDR1 SGDLS, CDR2 YYNGEE. There are 14 residues in the CDR3. The V gene lost 0 bases and the J gene lost 0 bases, with 7 bases spanning the gap. CDR3 loop: CASSVATSSYEQYF. The CDR3 coding sequence is TGTGCCAGCAGCGTAGCTACTAGCTCCTACGAGCAGTACTTC.

J is TRBJ2-1 and V is TRBV9; 10 nucleotides agree with TRBD2. CDR1 SGDLS and CDR2 YYNGEE come from the germline V gene. The V and J ends lost 0 bases and 4 bases, in that order; junction bases with no gene match: 4. The CDR3 has 16 amino acids. CDR3 sequence: CASSVDQREGYNEQFF. CDR3 nucleotide sequence: TGTGCCAGCAGCGTAGATCAGCGGGAGGGATACAATGAGCAGTTCTTC.

The rearrangement uses TRBV7-2 and TRBJ1-1; D unresolved. Germline values: CDR1 SGHTA, CDR2 FQGNSA. With 5 bases removed from V and 2 bases from J, the gap between germline ends came to 12 bases. This CDR3 is 14 amino acids long. The CDR3 spells CASSPLGPNTEAFF. DNA of the CDR3: TGTGCCAGCAGCCCCCTGGGCCCCAACACTGAAGCTTTCTTT. Full variable domain (remainder filled in from reference TRBV7-2 and TRBJ1-1): GAGVSQSPSNKVTEKGKDVELRCDPISGHTALYWYRQSLGQGLEFLIYFQGNSAPDKSGLPSDRFSAERTGGSVSTLTIQRTQQEDSAVYLCASSPLGPNTEAFFGQGTRLTVV.